The following is a TCR beta chain sequence with its context. Sequencing used immunoSEQ multiplex PCR; TCRdb keeps in-frame clones, though not all of them. The profile shows about 75,000 clones, roughly 70% of them singletons. The record originates from a study of blood T cell repertoires in COVID-19. Overall study context: Spain, Italy and the United States supplied samples that represented acute and convalescent COVID-19. Sources were T cells, B-cell-depleted T cells, or PBMCs; the material itself was cDNA or gDNA.

Germline CDR1 is MNHEY and CDR2 is SVGAGI. With 6 bases clipped from V and 2 bases from J, the junction kept 4 bases outside the gene matches. This CDR3 is built from 14 residues. V and J are TRBV6-5 and TRBJ2-7; TRBD2 matches 10 bases. Source material: peripheral blood. The source of this sequence is a human donor with acute or convalescent COVID-19. The donor label of this sample is uncertain. CDR3 nucleotides: TGTGCCAGCAGCCAGACTAGCGGGCCCTACGAGCAGTACTTC. Translated: CASSQTSGPYEQYF.